These 29 T cell receptor beta chains originate from one sample sequenced in a study of T-cell memory formation after mild COVID-19. TCRdb re-called the 5' RACE reads through MiXCR, storing one row per CDR3 protein. The table has approximately 16,000 distinct CDR3 sequences, over 20% seen once. The sample was PBMCs or a T cell subset sorted from them (not recorded which). These receptors came from a man aged 18 to 35 who had mild COVID-19 (a few samples of this study predate the infection). Cell type and time point are not known.

The gene calls are TRBV7-2 and TRBJ2-5; the D gene is possibly TRBD1 (5 bases). V gave up 0 bases and J gave up 0 bases, with 5 bases separating them. CDR1 is SGHTA and CDR2 is FQGNSA in the germline V gene. The CDR3 is 14 amino acids. The CDR3 loop reads CASSLADNQETQYF. The CDR3 DNA reads TGTGCCAGCAGCTTAGCGGACAACCAAGAGACCCAGTACTTC.

This clonotype has a handful of counts. This chain joins TRBV6-1 and TRBJ2-7; 7 nucleotides match TRBD1. This CDR3 region has 15 residues. The trim removed 4 bases at V and 6 bases at J, leaving 12 bases unmatched. Germline V lookup: CDR1 MNHNS, CDR2 SASEGT. CDR3 DNA sequence: TGTGCCAGCAGTGCCCAGACAGGGTACTTCGGCGAGCAGTACGTC. Protein product: CASSAQTGYFGEQYV.

This clonotype was seen repeatedly, ten times or more. The CDR3 region is CASREGADGPDTQYF. Here the CDR3 DNA reads TGTGCCAGCAGGGAGGGGGCGGACGGACCAGATACGCAGTATTTT. J is TRBJ2-3 and V is TRBV21-1; TRBD1 is taken as the D call from the table, unchecked against the DNA. TRBV21-1 is described as a pseudogene. This CDR3 is built from 15 residues.

This chain connects TRBV24-1 to TRBJ2-7; maybe TRBD1 (5 bases). Trimming removed 3 bases from V and 5 bases from J, with 10 bases in between. This CDR3 comprises 13 residues. Germline lookup yields CDR1 KGHDR and CDR2 SFDVKD. CDR3 sequence (DNA): TGTGCCACCAGTGATGGACAAGGCGACGAGCAGTACTTC. Its translation is CATSDGQGDEQYF.

This clonotype was found a few times. The rearrangement joins TRBV12-3 or TRBV12-4 to TRBJ2-7, with a possible D match to TRBD2 (6 bases). This CDR3 spans 13 amino acids. V shed 6 bases and J shed 11 bases, with 20 bases lying between them. CDR3 sequence: CASSPSDFTRKYF. CDR3 coding DNA: TGTGCCAGCAGCCCTAGCGACTTTACCAGAAAGTACTTC.

There are many counts of this clonotype. This chain connects TRBV6-4 to TRBJ2-3, with 7 bases fitting TRBD2. The V segment lost 3 bases and the J segment 0 bases; nucleotides outside the gene matches: 0. Per the germline V gene, CDR1 is MRHNA and CDR2 is SNTAGT. CDR3 length: 14 amino acids. CDR3 coding DNA: TGTGCCAGCAGTGAGCGGGGGAGCACAGATACGCAGTATTTT. Protein sequence: CASSERGSTDTQYF.

The chain uses TRBV7-6 and TRBJ2-5, with TRBD1 as a possible D gene (6 bases). The germline CDR1 and CDR2 sequences are SGHVS and FNYEAQ. V lost 4 bases and J lost 2, with 23 bases in between. The CDR3 runs 18 residues. The CDR3 sequence is CASSSGPGAGAQQETQYF. CDR3 DNA: TGTGCCAGCAGCTCTGGCCCCGGTGCAGGGGCCCAACAAGAGACCCAGTACTTC.

This clonotype occurred many times. This sequence joins TRBV6-4 and TRBJ2-1; TRBD2 aligns across 7 bases. CDR1 is MRHNA, CDR2 SNTAGT, per germline. The CDR3 length is 14 residues. V was clipped by 2 bases and J by 5 bases; unmatched bases: 3. CDR3 residues: CASSDGLENNEQFF. The CDR3 DNA sequence: TGTGCCAGCAGTGACGGACTAGAAAACAATGAGCAGTTCTTC.

This clonotype was counted at least ten times. This chain links TRBV19 with TRBJ2-7; D tentatively fits TRBD1 or TRBD2 (5 bases each). V was shortened by 3 bases and J by 4 bases, with 16 bases between the two germline ends. The CDR3 sequence is 15 residues long. Germline V lookup: CDR1 LNHDA, CDR2 SQIVND (reference sequence). The DNA of the CDR3 is TGTGCCAGTAGTATTGTTGTCGGGGACCTTTACGAGCAGTACGTC. This codes for CASSIVVGDLYEQYV.

This clonotype was observed at least ten times. The V gene is TRBV5-5, the J gene TRBJ2-3; 8 bases line up with TRBD2. J gave up 0 bases and V 4 bases, and 13 bases lay outside the gene matches. The CDR3 sequence is 18 residues long. In germline, CDR1 is SGHKS, CDR2 YYEKEE (reference sequence). In DNA form, the CDR3 reads TGTGCCAGCAGCCTATTGGCGGGGGGCCTATCTAGCACAGATACGCAGTATTTT. Amino acids: CASSLLAGGLSSTDTQYF. Looking up the rest from reference TRBV5-5 and TRBJ2-3 gives the full variable domain: DAGVTQSPTHLIKTRGQQVTLRCSPISGHKSVSWYQQVLGQGPQFIFQYYEKEERGRGNFPDRFSARQFPNYSSELNVNALLLGDSALYLCASSLLAGGLSSTDTQYFGPGTRLTVL.

This clonotype was seen once. The V call is TRBV4-1, the J call TRBJ2-4; unclear D gene. Trimming left V 4 bases short and J 5 bases short, with 9 bases between. There are 13 residues in the CDR3. Germline loops: CDR1 MGHRA, CDR2 YSYEKL. The CDR3 DNA reads TGCGCCAGCAGCCTCGACGACCAAAACATTCAGTACTTC. Translation gives CASSLDDQNIQYF.

The rearrangement uses TRBV4-3 and TRBJ2-7; tentative D call: TRBD1 (5 bases). The CDR3 has 12 amino acids. The ends were cut back, 1 base at V and 12 bases at J, with 13 bases in the middle. CDR1 is LGHNA and CDR2 is YSLEER in the germline V gene. The CDR3 DNA sequence: TGCGCCAGCAGCCAAGCGTCAGGGTTTTCGTACGTC. Its translation is CASSQASGFSYV.

CDR3 coding DNA: TGTGCCACCGCGGGAGGGCGAGAGACCCAGTACTTC. Its protein product is CATAGGRETQYF. The gene calls are TRBV6-5 and TRBJ2-5, with 9 positions matching TRBD2. The CDR3 covers 12 residues. V shed 10 bases and J 4 bases; nucleotides not matched to a gene: 4. The germline V gene encodes CDR1 MNHEY and CDR2 SVGAGI.

Many counts were recorded for this clonotype. The CDR3 region has the DNA TGCGCCAGCAGTGAATCCGGCAGGTCCTTCAATCAGCCCCAGCATTTT. Translated: CASSESGRSFNQPQHF. V usage is TRBV10-2 and J usage is TRBJ1-5; no firm D call. V was trimmed by 3 bases and J by 3 bases, leaving 15 bases between them. Germline lookup yields CDR1 WSHSY and CDR2 SAAADI. The CDR3 length is 16 residues.

This clonotype appeared many times. The chain links TRBV6-2 or TRBV6-3 to TRBJ2-7; D is possibly TRBD2 (6 bases). The CDR3 spans 19 residues. Per germline, CDR1 MNHEY and CDR2 SVGEGT. With 0 bases removed from V and 7 bases from J, the gap between germline ends came to 28 bases. The DNA of the CDR3 is TGTGCCAGCAGTTACTCGAGGGAGCCCGGGGAGGACCCTCGGGGAGAGCAGTACGTC. Protein: CASSYSREPGEDPRGEQYV.

In its sample, this clonotype was seen a few times. The gene calls are TRBV15 and TRBJ1-1, with 7 positions matching TRBD1. This CDR3 region has 17 residues. After removal of 6 bases from V and 4 bases from J, the junction contained 17 bases not matched to a gene. Germline assignment: CDR1 LNHNV and CDR2 YYDKDF (reference sequence). The CDR3 loop is CATSGGTALPLGTEAFF. CDR3 coding DNA: TGTGCCACCAGTGGAGGGACAGCTCTTCCCCTCGGCACTGAAGCTTTCTTT.

This clonotype was recorded many times. The chain recombines TRBV5-1 with TRBJ1-6; the D is unclear. From germline, CDR1 is SGHRS and CDR2 YFSETQ. V dropped 5 bases and J dropped 8 bases, with 8 bases sitting between them. The CDR3 runs 12 residues. CDR3: CASSYTDSPLHF. CDR3 bases: TGCGCCAGCAGTTACACCGATTCACCCCTCCACTTT. Complete variable domain (other parts from reference TRBV5-1 and TRBJ1-6): KAGVTQTPRYLIKTRGQQVTLSCSPISGHRSVSWYQQTPGQGLQFLFEYFSETQRNKGNFPGRFSGRQFSNSRSEMNVSTLELGDSALYLCASSYTDSPLHFGNGTRLTVT.

This clonotype has more than one count but fewer than ten. The chain has TRBV5-1 and TRBJ1-6; TRBD1 agrees at 7 bases. Germline assignment: CDR1 SGHRS and CDR2 YFSETQ. The CDR3 totals 15 residues. The J segment lost 5 bases and the V segment lost 3 bases, leaving 5 bases of the junction unmatched. The CDR3 loop is CASSWGQPDNSPLHF. In DNA form, the CDR3 reads TGCGCCAGCAGCTGGGGACAGCCAGATAATTCACCCCTCCACTTT.

V gene TRBV6-5 combines with J gene TRBJ2-7; TRBD2 is a possible D gene (5 bases). Trimming took 4 bases from V and 0 from J, leaving 10 bases between them. The CDR3 contains 14 residues. CDR1 and CDR2 (germline): MNHEY, SVGAGI. The CDR3 DNA follows: TGTGCCAGCAGTTGGGTTGGAGGCTCCTACGAGCAGTACTTC. This gives the protein CASSWVGGSYEQYF.

This clonotype was observed many times. V gene TRBV7-6 combines with J gene TRBJ2-7; 10 nucleotides align to TRBD1. J lost 2 bases, V lost 1 base, and 5 bases had no gene match. CDR3 length: 16 amino acids. Germline-derived CDR1 and CDR2 are SGHVS and FNYEAQ. The CDR3 DNA sequence: TGTGCCAGCAGCTTAGAGGACAGGGGGATCCCCTACGAGCAGTACTTC. This sequence encodes CASSLEDRGIPYEQYF.

The chain joins TRBV7-2 to TRBJ2-5; TRBD2 matches at 9 bases. With V trimmed by 5 bases and J by 3 bases, 10 bases remained unmatched. Germline-derived CDR1 and CDR2 are SGHTA and FQGNSA. This CDR3 has 16 residues. CDR3 in amino acids: CASSGSGGPTKETQYF. The CDR3 DNA is TGTGCCAGCAGCGGCAGCGGGGGGCCTACCAAAGAGACCCAGTACTTC.

This clonotype has a count of ten or more. The chain has TRBV7-8 and TRBJ1-1; D is perhaps TRBD1 (5 bases). Deletions cut 0 bases from V and 4 bases from J, with 12 bases between. CDR1 is SGHVS, CDR2 FQNEAQ, per germline. This CDR3 is 15 amino acids long. The CDR3 DNA follows: TGTGCCAGCAGCTTAGCGTCAGGGTTGGGCACTGAAGCTTTCTTT. It yields the protein CASSLASGLGTEAFF.

This clonotype was recorded a few times. This rearrangement joins TRBV27 to TRBJ2-2; 7 bases match TRBD1. Germline lookup yields CDR1 MNHEY and CDR2 SMNVEV (reference sequence). There are 18 residues in the CDR3. The ends lost 6 bases at V and 3 bases at J; junction bases unmatched: 16. The DNA for the CDR3 is TGTGCCAGCAGACGGGTAGGGGACAGACTATTGTACACCGGGGAGCTGTTTTTT. Its protein product is CASRRVGDRLLYTGELFF.

A few counts support this clonotype. Here the CDR3 reads CASSLWLAVSNEQFF. CDR3 nucleotides: TGTGCCAGCAGCTTGTGGCTAGCGGTAAGCAATGAGCAGTTCTTC. The chain employs TRBV7-6 and TRBJ2-1, with TRBD2 matching over 7 bases. CDR3 length: 15 residues. V gave up 3 bases and J gave up 6 bases; unmatched junction bases: 8. Germline lookup yields CDR1 SGHVS and CDR2 FNYEAQ.

In its sample, this clonotype was seen a few times. The chain is built from TRBV6-2 or TRBV6-3 and TRBJ1-1; no reliable D call. The ends were cut back, 2 bases at V and 8 bases at J, with 12 bases in the middle. CDR1 is MNHEY, CDR2 SVGEGT, per germline. The length of the CDR3 is 13 residues. This CDR3 is CASSYPLFPEAFF. The CDR3 region has the DNA TGTGCCAGCAGTTACCCCCTGTTTCCGGAAGCTTTCTTT.

V is TRBV18 and J is TRBJ1-2, with D uncertain. The germline V and J ends were trimmed by 3 bases and 8 bases, with 7 bases remaining between them. CDR1 is KGHSH, CDR2 LQKENI, per germline. The CDR3 is 11 amino acids. The CDR3 protein is CASSPRAGYTF. The CDR3 region has the DNA TGTGCCAGCTCACCCCGGGCAGGCTACACCTTC. Looking up the rest from reference TRBV18 and TRBJ1-2 gives the full variable domain: NAGVMQNPRHLVRRRGQEARLRCSPMKGHSHVYWYRQLPEEGLKFMVYLQKENIIDESGMPKERFSAEFPKEGPSILRIQQVVRGDSAAYFCASSPRAGYTFGSGTRLTVV.

Comment on this clonotype: Germline is not matched at one junction end, which may reflect a read error. This chain joins TRBV4-1 and TRBJ2-2, with TRBD2 as a possible D gene (6 bases). Germline values: CDR1 MGHRA, CDR2 YSYEKL. The CDR3 has 15 residues. CDR3 nucleotide sequence: TGCGCCAGCAGCCGGGGCATGGGGGAAGGCGGGGAGCTGATTTTT. Encoded protein: CASSRGMGEGGELIF.

This clonotype was seen ten or more times. The V gene is TRBV4-2, the J gene TRBJ1-2; D call uncertain. Looked up from germline, CDR1 is LGHNA and CDR2 is YNFKEQ. This CDR3 has 12 residues. V shed 5 bases and J shed 7 bases, with 11 bases lying between them. In nucleotides, the CDR3 is TGTGCCAGCAGCGCACAGCGGACTGGCTACACCTTC. It codes for CASSAQRTGYTF.

V usage is TRBV10-3 and J usage is TRBJ2-2, with D tentatively TRBD1 (5 bases). V lost 3 bases, J lost 2 bases, and 7 bases lay in between. This CDR3 contains 14 residues. The germline CDR1 and CDR2 sequences are ENHRY and SYGVKD. For the CDR3, the DNA is TGTGCCATCAGTGACAGGGTCAACACCGGGGAGCTGTTTTTT. Translating gives CAISDRVNTGELFF.